The T cell receptor (beta chain) described here comes from a study of T cell repertoires in cytomegalovirus infection. This clonotype has a handful of counts. Trimming shortened V by 5 bases and J by 0 bases, and 14 bases separated the two germline ends. The germline V gene encodes CDR1 DFQATT and CDR2 SNEGSKA (reference sequence). The CDR3 extends over 15 amino acids. MiXCR, applied by TCRdb to the reads, yields one record per CDR3 protein. The sample records about 600,000 distinct CDR3 sequences, approximately 24% being singletons. The sample comprised CD8+ T cells from PBMCs. This clonotype originated in a human donor in good health (CMV status not recorded). Some clones in this sample may be carry-over from other donors' samples. The chain is built from TRBV20-1 and TRBJ2-4; D is unclear. The CDR3 region is CSAAVAPLAKNIQYF. The CDR3 DNA is TGCAGTGCTGCCGTAGCTCCACTAGCCAAAAACATTCAGTACTTC.